A selection of T cell receptor beta chains follows, all from one sample in a study of beta chain features in type 1 diabetes. The assay was immunoSEQ multiplex PCR, and TCRdb's table has in-frame clones only and misses some. The table records 240,000 or so clones, roughly 70% of them present only once. The sample comprised naive CD4+ T cells from blood. Every receptor here comes from a man aged 25-45 years in good health. The CDR3 runs from the conserved cysteine through the conserved F or W. The D gene is left open where the match is weak. Where a row states a size, it is once, few, many or the class of an expanded clone; other rows omit it.

cdr3_aa	cdr3_nt	cdr3_length	j_call	v_call	clone_size	d_call
CATSRDISGVETQYF	TGTGCCACCAGCAGAGATATTTCAGGGGTGGAGACCCAGTACTTC	15	TRBJ2-5	TRBV15	NA	NA
CSVEDPGDQQFF	TGCAGCGTTGAAGATCCGGGAGATCAGCAGTTCTTC	12	TRBJ2-1	TRBV29-1	NA	NA
CASSSGTVTYNEQFF	TGTGCCAGCTCCTCCGGGACAGTCACCTACAATGAGCAGTTCTTC	15	TRBJ2-1	TRBV18	NA	TRBD1
CASRRGTDTQYF	TGTGCCTCTAGAAGAGGCACAGATACGCAGTATTTT	12	TRBJ2-3	TRBV30	once	NA
CAWSTGQYEKLFF	TGTGCCTGGAGCACGGGACAGTATGAAAAACTGTTTTTT	13	TRBJ1-4	TRBV30	few	TRBD1
CASSGRVLPGANVLTF	TGTGCCAGCAGCGGCAGGGTTCTTCCTGGGGCCAACGTCCTGACTTTC	16	TRBJ2-6	TRBV2	few	NA
CASSFYPGGKANVLTF	TGTGCCAGCAGCTTTTATCCAGGCGGAAAGGCCAACGTCCTGACTTTC	16	TRBJ2-6	TRBV5-6	once	NA
CASSHYNEQFF	TGTGCCAGTAGCCATTACAATGAGCAGTTCTTC	11	TRBJ2-1	TRBV19	NA	NA
CASSRLAGSTDTQYF	TGTGCCAGCTCCCGACTAGCGGGGAGCACAGATACGCAGTATTTT	15	TRBJ2-3	TRBV2	NA	TRBD2
CASSSPGLAGIQYF	TGTGCCAGCAGTTCCCCGGGACTAGCTGGCATTCAGTACTTC	14	TRBJ2-4	TRBV27	NA	TRBD2
CASSLETDTQYF	TGTGCCAGCAGCTTGGAAACAGATACGCAGTATTTT	12	TRBJ2-3	TRBV5-6	NA	NA
CSVGLAGATDTQYF	TGCAGCGTTGGGCTAGCGGGGGCTACAGATACGCAGTATTTT	14	TRBJ2-3	TRBV29-1	NA	TRBD2
CASSTLLYTDTQYF	TGTGCCAGTAGTACACTACTGTACACAGATACGCAGTATTTT	14	TRBJ2-3	TRBV19	NA	NA
CASSLAGKGLWRDTQYF	TGCGCCAGCAGCTTGGCCGGAAAGGGACTATGGAGAGATACGCAGTATTTT	17	TRBJ2-3	TRBV5-1	NA	TRBD2
CASSWASVSRETQYF	TGTGCCAGCAGTTGGGCTAGCGTTTCTAGGGAGACCCAGTACTTC	15	TRBJ2-5	TRBV7-2	few	NA